Sequencing of this T cell receptor beta chain was carried out in a study of blood T cell dynamics during melanoma immunotherapy. Study-level findings and limits: Unlike progressors, later disease-control patients had W3 repertoires gaining clonality or diversity.

About this clone: Its antigen is unidentified.

TCRdb keeps only in-frame clones here, not all; method: immunoSEQ multiplex PCR. Of 20,000 to 25,000 clones listed, just under 90% are singletons. Time point here: pre-treatment baseline. Response was assessed by RECIST 1.1 at 12 weeks, except a couple of rapid progressors. Patients with prior systemic cancer treatment, concomitant immunosuppressants, or other active malignancies were excluded. The CDR3 totals 13 residues. CDR1 is SGDLS, CDR2 YYNGEE, per germline. The V end lost 3 bases, the J end lost 0 bases, and 7 bases lay between the germline ends. The TCR sequence derives from a human donor with melanoma. The chain employs TRBV9 and TRBJ2-7, with D tentatively TRBD1 (5 bases). The sequenced sample was blood, obtained from a patient treated with checkpoint blockade. CDR3 loop: CASSGQNSYEQYF. The CDR3 nucleotides read TGTGCCAGCAGCGGACAGAACTCCTACGAGCAGTACTTC. The complete variable domain, with remaining parts taken from reference TRBV9 and TRBJ2-7, reads DSGVTQTPKHLITATGQRVTLRCSPRSGDLSVYWYQQSLDQGLQFLIQYYNGEERAKGNILERFSAQQFPDLHSELNLSSLELGDSALYFCASSGQNSYEQYFGPGTRLTVT.